This T cell receptor beta chain was sequenced for a study of blood T cells in healthy people across ages. A second roughly 6 to 12 cycle PCR used barcoded and J-beta primers. MiXCR, applied by TCRdb to the 5' RACE reads, yields one record per CDR3 protein. Of 800,000 or so distinct CDR3 sequences in the sample, more than 20% were seen once. Germline V gene data show CDR1 as MNHEY and CDR2 as SVGAGI. This CDR3 region has 13 residues. V shed 9 bases, J shed 3 bases, and the junction held 3 bases outside the gene matches. This clonotype was picked up a small number of times. The same data also contributed to another study, on T cells of mothers and their children. That source adds: No persistent microchimeric T cell clones were detected at approximately 100 clones per million clonotypes sensitivity.

The sequence derives from a boy younger than 18 in good health. The sequenced sample consisted of blood. The chain carries TRBV6-5 and TRBJ2-3, with 10 bases fitting TRBD2. In nucleotides, the CDR3 is TGTGCCAGTGGACTAGCGGCTACAGATACGCAGTATTTT. This codes for CASGLAATDTQYF.